The following is a T cell receptor beta chain sequence with its context. What it binds is not known. The RNA, roughly 0.5 to 1 ug, was put through reverse transcription using random hexamers. The immunoSEQ assay covered 54 Vbeta and 13 Jbeta segments for CDR3. TCRdb used MiXCR to reprocess the immunoSEQ multiplex PCR reads, holding one entry per CDR3 protein. The table lists 80,000 or so distinct CDR3 sequences, about 94% of them singletons, with 0.26% in the top ten. This specimen belongs to a study of CD8 T cells in Susac syndrome. Study conclusions and caveats: Individuals included in the TCR sequencing and HLA analysis were acknowledged by the study to be relatively few in number.

In blood CD8+ and CD4+ T cells, TCR beta underwent sequencing. FACS enriched CD8+ TEMRA cells, while bulk CD8+ and CD4+ were negatively isolated. The sequenced sample was CD8+ T cells from PBMCs. This TCR was recovered from a human donor in good health.

The CDR3, as DNA: TGTGCCAGCAGCCGCACCGGACAGCCCATCTCTGGGGCCAACGTCCTGACTTTC. This encodes CASSRTGQPISGANVLTF. The chain has TRBV3-1 and TRBJ2-6, with D possibly TRBD1 on 6 matching bases. Between the trimmed V and J ends, which lost 4 bases and 0 bases, there was a span of 16 bases. Per the germline V gene, CDR1 is LGHDT and CDR2 is YNNKEL (reference sequence). This CDR3 has 18 amino acids.